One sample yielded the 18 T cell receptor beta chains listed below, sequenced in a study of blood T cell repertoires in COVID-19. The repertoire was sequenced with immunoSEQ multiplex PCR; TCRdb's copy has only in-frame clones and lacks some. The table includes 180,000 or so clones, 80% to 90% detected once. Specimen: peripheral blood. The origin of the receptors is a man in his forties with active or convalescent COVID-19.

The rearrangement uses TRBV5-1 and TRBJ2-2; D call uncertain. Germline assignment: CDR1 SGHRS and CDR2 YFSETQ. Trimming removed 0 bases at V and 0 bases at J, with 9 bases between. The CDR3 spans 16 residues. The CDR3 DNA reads TGCGCCAGCAGCTTGGGAAGACAAACGAACACCGGGGAGCTGTTTTTT. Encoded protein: CASSLGRQTNTGELFF.

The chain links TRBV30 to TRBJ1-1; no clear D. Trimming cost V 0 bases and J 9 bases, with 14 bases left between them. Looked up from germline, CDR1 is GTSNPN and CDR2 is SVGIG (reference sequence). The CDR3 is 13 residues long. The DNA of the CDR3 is TGTGCCTGGAGTGTGGAGATCCCGGGAAAAGCTTTCTTT. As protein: CAWSVEIPGKAFF.

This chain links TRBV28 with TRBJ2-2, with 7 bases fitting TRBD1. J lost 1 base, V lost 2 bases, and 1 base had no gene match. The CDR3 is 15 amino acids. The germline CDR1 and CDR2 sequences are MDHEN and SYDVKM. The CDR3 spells CASSLRDRNTGELFF. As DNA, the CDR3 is TGTGCCAGCAGTTTACGGGACAGGAACACCGGGGAGCTGTTTTTT.

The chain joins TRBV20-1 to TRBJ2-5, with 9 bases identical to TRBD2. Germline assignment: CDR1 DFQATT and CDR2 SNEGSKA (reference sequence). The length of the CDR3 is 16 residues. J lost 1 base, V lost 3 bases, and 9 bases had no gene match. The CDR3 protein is CSASQPSGGTQETQYF. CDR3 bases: TGCAGTGCTAGTCAGCCCAGCGGGGGGACCCAAGAGACCCAGTACTTC.

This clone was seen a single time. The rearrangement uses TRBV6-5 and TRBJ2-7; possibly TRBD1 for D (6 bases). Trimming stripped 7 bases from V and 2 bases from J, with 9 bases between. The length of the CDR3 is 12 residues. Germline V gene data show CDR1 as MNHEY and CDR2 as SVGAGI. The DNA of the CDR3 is TGTGCCAGCATGAGGGGGACCTACGAGCAGTACTTC. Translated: CASMRGTYEQYF.

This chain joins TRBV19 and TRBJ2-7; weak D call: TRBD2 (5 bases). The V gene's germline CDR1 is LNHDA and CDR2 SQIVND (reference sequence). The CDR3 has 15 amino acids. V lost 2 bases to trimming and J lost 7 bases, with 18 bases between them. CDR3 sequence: CASSITTDTRGEQYF. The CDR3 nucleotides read TGTGCCAGTAGTATAACCACCGACACCCGCGGGGAGCAGTACTTC.

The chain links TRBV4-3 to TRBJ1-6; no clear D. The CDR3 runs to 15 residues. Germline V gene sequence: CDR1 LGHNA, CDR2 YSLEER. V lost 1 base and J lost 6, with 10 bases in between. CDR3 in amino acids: CASSQGRKFNSPLHF. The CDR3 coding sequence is TGCGCCAGCAGCCAAGGGCGGAAATTTAATTCACCCCTCCACTTT.

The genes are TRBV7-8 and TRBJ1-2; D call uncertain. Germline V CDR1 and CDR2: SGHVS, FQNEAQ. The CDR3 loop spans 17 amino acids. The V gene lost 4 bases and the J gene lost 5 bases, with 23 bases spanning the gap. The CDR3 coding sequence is TGTGCCAGCAGCTCCCTTGATAGGCCCCGCGGGCTTTATGGCTACACCTTC. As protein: CASSSLDRPRGLYGYTF.

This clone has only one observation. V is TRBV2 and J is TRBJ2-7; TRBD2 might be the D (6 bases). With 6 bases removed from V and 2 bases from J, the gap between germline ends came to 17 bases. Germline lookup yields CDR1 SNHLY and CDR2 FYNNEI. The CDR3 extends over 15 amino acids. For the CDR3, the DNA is TGTGCCAGCAGGAGACTAGACAGCACGGCCTACGAGCAGTACTTC. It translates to CASRRLDSTAYEQYF.

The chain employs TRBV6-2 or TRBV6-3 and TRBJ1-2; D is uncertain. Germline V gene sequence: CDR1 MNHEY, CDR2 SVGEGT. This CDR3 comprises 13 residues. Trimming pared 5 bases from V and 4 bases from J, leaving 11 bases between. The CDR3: CASSRDGVYGYTF. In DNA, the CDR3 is TGTGCCAGCAGTCGAGACGGAGTCTATGGCTACACCTTC.

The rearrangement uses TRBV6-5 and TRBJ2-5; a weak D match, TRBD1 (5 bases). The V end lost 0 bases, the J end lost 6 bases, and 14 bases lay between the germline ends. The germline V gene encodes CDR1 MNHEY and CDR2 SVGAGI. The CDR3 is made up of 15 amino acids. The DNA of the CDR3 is TGTGCCAGCAGTTACTCGGAATTGGGGCGGCAGACCCAGTACTTC. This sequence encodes CASSYSELGRQTQYF.

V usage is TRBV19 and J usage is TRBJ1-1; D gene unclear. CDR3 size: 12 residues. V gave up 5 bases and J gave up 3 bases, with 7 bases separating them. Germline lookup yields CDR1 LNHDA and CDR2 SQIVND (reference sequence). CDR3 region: CASSGRDTEAFF. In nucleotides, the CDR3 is TGTGCCAGTAGTGGCCGGGACACTGAAGCTTTCTTT.

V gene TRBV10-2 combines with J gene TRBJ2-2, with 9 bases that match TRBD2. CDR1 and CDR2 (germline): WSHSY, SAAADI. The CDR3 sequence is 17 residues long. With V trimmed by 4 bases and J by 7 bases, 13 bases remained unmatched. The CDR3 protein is CASSVVVAGAQGGELFF. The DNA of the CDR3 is TGCGCCAGCAGTGTGGTAGTAGCGGGGGCCCAGGGCGGGGAGCTGTTTTTT.

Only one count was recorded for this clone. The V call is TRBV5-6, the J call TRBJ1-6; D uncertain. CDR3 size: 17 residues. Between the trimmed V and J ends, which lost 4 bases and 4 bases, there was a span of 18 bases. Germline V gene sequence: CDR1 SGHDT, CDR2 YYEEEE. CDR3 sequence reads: CASSTMGEAGYNSPLHF. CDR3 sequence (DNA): TGTGCCAGCAGCACGATGGGAGAGGCGGGGTATAATTCACCCCTCCACTTT.

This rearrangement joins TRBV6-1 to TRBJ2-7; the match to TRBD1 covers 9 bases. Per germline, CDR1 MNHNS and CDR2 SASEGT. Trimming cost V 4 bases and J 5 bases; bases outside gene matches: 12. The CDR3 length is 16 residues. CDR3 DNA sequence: TGTGCCAGCAGTGTACCTCGGGACAGGGTGAACGACGAGCAGTACTTC. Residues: CASSVPRDRVNDEQYF.

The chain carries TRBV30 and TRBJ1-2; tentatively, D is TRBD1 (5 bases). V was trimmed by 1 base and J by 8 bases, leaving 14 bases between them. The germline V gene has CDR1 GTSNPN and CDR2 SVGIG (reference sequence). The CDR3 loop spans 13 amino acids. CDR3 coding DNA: TGTGCCTGGAGTGATGGACACACTGTGGGCTACACCTTC. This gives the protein CAWSDGHTVGYTF.

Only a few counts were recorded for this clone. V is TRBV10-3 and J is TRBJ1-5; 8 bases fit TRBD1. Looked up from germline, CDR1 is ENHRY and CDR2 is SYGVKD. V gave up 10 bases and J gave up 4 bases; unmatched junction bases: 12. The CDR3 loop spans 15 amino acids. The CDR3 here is CATTRDRFGNQPQHF. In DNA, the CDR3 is TGTGCCACCACCCGGGACAGGTTTGGAAATCAGCCCCAGCATTTT.

CDR3 in DNA: TGTGCCAGCAGTTCCACAGGGGCCAATCAGCCCCAGCATTTT. It translates to CASSSTGANQPQHF. The chain links TRBV6-2 or TRBV6-3 to TRBJ1-5; 7 bases align to TRBD1. V trimming: 4 bases; J trimming: 3 bases; junction bases outside the gene matches: 3. CDR1 is MNHEY and CDR2 is SVGEGT in the germline V gene. The CDR3 sequence is 14 residues long.